The clone carrying this T cell receptor (beta chain) was detected many times. The record originates from a study of early T cells in non-severe SARS-CoV-2 infection. Study-level background: Investigators sequenced bulk RNA drawn from unsorted whole blood, and chains remained unpaired.

Each single cDNA molecule received a unique molecular identifier. TCRdb reprocessed the 5' RACE reads with MiXCR, giving one entry per CDR3 protein. The profile shows almost 30,000 distinct CDR3 sequences, roughly 5% of them singletons. This sequence originates from an adult who was a healthcare worker with PCR-confirmed SARS-CoV-2 infection or an uninfected control (not recorded which). Sequencing was performed on whole blood.

CDR3 coding DNA: TGTGCCACGAAAACCGGGACTAGCGGGAGTGATGAGCAGTTCTTC. This codes for CATKTGTSGSDEQFF. The chain combines TRBV19 with TRBJ2-1; 14 bases are shared with TRBD2. The CDR3 covers 15 residues. The germline V gene has CDR1 LNHDA and CDR2 SQIVND (reference sequence). Trimming cost V 10 bases and J 8 bases; bases outside gene matches: 10.